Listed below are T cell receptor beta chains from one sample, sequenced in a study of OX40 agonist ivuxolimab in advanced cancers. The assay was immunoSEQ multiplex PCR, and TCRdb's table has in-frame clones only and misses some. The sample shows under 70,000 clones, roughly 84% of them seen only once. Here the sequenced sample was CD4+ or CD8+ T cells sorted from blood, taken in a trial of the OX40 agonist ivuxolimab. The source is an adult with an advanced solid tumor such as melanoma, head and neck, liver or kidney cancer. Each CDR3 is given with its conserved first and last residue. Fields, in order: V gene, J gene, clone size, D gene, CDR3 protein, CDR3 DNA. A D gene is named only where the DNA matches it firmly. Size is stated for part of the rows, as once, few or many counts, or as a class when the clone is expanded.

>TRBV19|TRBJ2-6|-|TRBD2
CASSLSGLTPSGANVLTF
TGTGCCAGTAGTCTCTCGGGACTAACACCTTCTGGGGCCAACGTCCTGACTTTC
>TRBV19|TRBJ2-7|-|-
CASSVTHRVDEQYF
TGTGCCAGTAGTGTGACCCACAGGGTTGACGAGCAGTACTTC
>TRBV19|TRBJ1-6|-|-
CASTSTGTSYNSPLHF
TGTGCCAGTACCTCAACAGGGACCTCCTATAATTCACCCCTCCACTTT
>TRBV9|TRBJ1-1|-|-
CASSVDGNTEAFF
TGTGCCAGCAGCGTAGATGGTAACACTGAAGCTTTCTTT
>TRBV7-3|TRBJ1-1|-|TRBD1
CASSLGATGSTEAFF
TGTGCCAGCAGCCTCGGCGCGACAGGGTCCACTGAAGCTTTCTTT
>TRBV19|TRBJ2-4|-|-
CATRGLGSNIQYF
TGTGCCACCAGGGGACTGGGTTCTAACATTCAGTACTTC
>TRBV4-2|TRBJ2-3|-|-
CASSQEGSLVDTQYF
TGTGCCAGCAGCCAAGAGGGCAGTTTAGTTGATACGCAGTATTTT
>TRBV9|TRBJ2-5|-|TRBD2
CASSALAGGPETQYF
TGTGCCAGCAGCGCTCTAGCGGGGGGGCCGGAGACCCAGTACTTC
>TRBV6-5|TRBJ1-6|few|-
CASKSGLYNSPLHF
TGTGCCAGCAAATCCGGACTCTATAATTCACCCCTCCACTTT
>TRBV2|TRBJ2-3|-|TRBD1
CASNPGQVTDTQYF
TGTGCCAGCAACCCGGGACAGGTCACAGATACGCAGTATTTT
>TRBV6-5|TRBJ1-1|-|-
CASSPKFKTEAFF
TGTGCCAGCAGTCCGAAGTTCAAGACTGAAGCTTTCTTT
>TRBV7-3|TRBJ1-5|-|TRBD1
CASSSRGQEGFNQPQHF
TGTGCCAGCAGCTCCCGGGGACAGGAAGGCTTTAATCAGCCCCAGCATTTT
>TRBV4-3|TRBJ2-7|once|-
CASSQPWGGCF
TGCGCCAGCAGCCAACCATGGGGCGGATGCTTC
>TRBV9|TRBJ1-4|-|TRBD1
CASSAPQGTSEKLFF
TGTGCCAGCAGCGCGCCACAGGGGACCTCTGAAAAACTGTTTTTT
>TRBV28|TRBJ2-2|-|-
CASSLWAGENTGELFF
TGTGCCAGCAGTTTATGGGCAGGCGAGAACACCGGGGAGCTGTTTTTT
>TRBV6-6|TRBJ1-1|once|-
CASSYRQLNTEAFF
TGTGCCAGCAGTTACCGACAGTTGAACACTGAAGCTTTCTTT